Listed here are 6 T cell receptor beta chains from one sample, sequenced in a study of blood T cell repertoires in COVID-19. The method was immunoSEQ multiplex PCR; TCRdb's version includes in-frame clones alone and lacks a portion of them. The table has about 120,000 clones, around 91% seen once; the top ten hold under 35%. What was sequenced was peripheral blood. These receptors all stem from a man between 65 and 85 years old with active or convalescent COVID-19.

The chain employs TRBV7-9 and TRBJ2-7; 8 nucleotides align to TRBD2. The junction had 16 bases not matched to a gene; V was cut back by 9 bases and J by 3 bases. Germline V gene sequence: CDR1 SEHNR, CDR2 FQNEAQ (reference sequence). This CDR3 contains 16 residues. The CDR3 reads CASGVRSGSGFYEQYF. The CDR3 coding sequence is TGTGCCAGTGGTGTTCGAAGCGGGAGCGGTTTCTACGAGCAGTACTTC.

The chain employs TRBV24-1 and TRBJ1-3; the D is unclear. Between the trimmed V and J ends, which lost 2 bases and 1 base, there was a span of 8 bases. Germline lookup yields CDR1 KGHDR and CDR2 SFDVKD. The CDR3 loop spans 15 amino acids. CDR3 sequence: CATSDSPRSGNTIYF. The CDR3 nucleotides read TGTGCCACCAGTGATTCCCCCAGGTCTGGAAACACCATATATTTT.

V and J are TRBV28 and TRBJ2-7, with D possibly TRBD2 on 6 matching bases. V lost 8 bases to trimming and J lost 7 bases, with 21 bases between them. Germline V CDR1 and CDR2: MDHEN, SYDVKM. The CDR3 is made up of 14 amino acids. In DNA form, the CDR3 reads TGTGCCAGCCTATCTAGCGCCGCCGTTGGGGAGCAGTACTTC. Translation: CASLSSAAVGEQYF.

V usage is TRBV3-1 (or the pseudogene TRBV3-2) and J usage is TRBJ2-7; the D gene is possibly TRBD1 (5 bases). Trimming removed 4 bases at V and 2 bases at J, with 15 bases between. Germline lookup yields CDR1 LGHDT and CDR2 YNNKEL (reference sequence). The CDR3 is made up of 15 amino acids. The chain's CDR3 is CASSPQGSIPYEQYF. DNA of the CDR3: TGTGCCAGCAGCCCCCAGGGTTCAATCCCCTACGAGCAGTACTTC.

The V and J genes are TRBV7-2 and TRBJ2-4; the D is unclear. Looked up from germline, CDR1 is SGHTA and CDR2 is FQGNSA. Between the trimmed V and J ends, which lost 7 bases and 2 bases, there was a span of 18 bases. This CDR3 has 16 residues. In nucleotides, the CDR3 is TGTGCCAGCACCCCTTTAACTCAAATCTCCAAAAACATTCAGTACTTC. This encodes CASTPLTQISKNIQYF.

The chain has TRBV30 and TRBJ2-2; the D gene is possibly TRBD2 (5 bases). V lost 3 bases, J lost 8 bases, and 19 bases lay in between. CDR3 length: 15 amino acids. Germline V gives CDR1 GTSNPN, CDR2 SVGIG (reference sequence). The CDR3 region has the DNA TGTGCCTGGAGCGGGGTCAGAGTCGTTTCGGGGGAGCTGTTTTTT. It is translated as CAWSGVRVVSGELFF.